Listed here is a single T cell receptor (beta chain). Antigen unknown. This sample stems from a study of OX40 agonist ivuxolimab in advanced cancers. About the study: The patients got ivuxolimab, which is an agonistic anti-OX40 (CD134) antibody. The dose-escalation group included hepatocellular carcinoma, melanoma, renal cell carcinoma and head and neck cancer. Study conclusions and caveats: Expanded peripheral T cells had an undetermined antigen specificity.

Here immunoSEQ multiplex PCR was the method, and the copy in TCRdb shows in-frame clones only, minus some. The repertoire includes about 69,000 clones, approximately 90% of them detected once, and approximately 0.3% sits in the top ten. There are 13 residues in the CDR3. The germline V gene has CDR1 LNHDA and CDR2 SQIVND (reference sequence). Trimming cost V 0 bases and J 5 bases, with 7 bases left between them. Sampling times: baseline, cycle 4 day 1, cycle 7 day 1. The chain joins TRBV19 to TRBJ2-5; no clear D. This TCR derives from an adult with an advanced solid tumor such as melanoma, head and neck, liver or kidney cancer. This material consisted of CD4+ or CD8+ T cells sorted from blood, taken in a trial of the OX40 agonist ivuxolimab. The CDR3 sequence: CASSIDRTETQYF. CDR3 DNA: TGTGCCAGTAGTATAGACAGGACGGAGACCCAGTACTTC.